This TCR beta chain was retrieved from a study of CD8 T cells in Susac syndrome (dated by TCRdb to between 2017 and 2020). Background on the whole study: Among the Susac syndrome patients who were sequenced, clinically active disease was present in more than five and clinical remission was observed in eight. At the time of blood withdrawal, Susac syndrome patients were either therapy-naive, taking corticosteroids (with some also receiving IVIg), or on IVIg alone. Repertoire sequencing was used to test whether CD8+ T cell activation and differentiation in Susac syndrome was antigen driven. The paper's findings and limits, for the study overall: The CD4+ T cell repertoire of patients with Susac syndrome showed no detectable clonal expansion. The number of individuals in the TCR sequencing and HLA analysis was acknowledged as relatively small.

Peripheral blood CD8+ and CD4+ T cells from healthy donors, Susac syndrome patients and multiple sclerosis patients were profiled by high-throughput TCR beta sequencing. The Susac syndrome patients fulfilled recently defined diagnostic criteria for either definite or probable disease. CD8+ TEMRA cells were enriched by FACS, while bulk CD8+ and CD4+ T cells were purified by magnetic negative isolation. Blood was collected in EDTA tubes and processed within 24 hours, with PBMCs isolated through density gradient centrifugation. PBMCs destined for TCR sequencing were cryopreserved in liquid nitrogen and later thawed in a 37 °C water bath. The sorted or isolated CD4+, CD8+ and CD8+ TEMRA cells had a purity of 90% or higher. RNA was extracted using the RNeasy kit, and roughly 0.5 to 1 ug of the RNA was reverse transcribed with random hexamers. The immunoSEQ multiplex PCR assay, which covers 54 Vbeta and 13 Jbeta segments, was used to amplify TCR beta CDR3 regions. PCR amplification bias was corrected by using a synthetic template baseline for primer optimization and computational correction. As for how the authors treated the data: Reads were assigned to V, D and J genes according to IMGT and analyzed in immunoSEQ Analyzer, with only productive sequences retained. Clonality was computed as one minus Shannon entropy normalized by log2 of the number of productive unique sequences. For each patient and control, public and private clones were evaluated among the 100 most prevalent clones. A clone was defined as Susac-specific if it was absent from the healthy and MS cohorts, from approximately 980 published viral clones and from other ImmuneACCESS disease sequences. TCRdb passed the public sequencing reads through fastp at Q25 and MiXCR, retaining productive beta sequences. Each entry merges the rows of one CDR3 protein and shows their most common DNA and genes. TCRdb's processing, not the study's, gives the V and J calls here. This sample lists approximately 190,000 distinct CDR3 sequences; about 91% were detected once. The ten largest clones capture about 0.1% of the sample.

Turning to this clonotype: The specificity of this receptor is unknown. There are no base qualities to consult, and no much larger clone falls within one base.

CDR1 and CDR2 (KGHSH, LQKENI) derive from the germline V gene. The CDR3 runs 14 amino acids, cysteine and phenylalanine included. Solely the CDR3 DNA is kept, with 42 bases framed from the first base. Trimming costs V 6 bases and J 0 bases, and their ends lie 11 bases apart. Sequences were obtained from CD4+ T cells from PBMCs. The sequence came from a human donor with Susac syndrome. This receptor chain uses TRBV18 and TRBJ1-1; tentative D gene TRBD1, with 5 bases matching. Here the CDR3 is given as CASSRQIMNTEAFF. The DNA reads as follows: TGTGCCAGCTCCCGACAGATCATGAACACTGAAGCTTTCTTT.